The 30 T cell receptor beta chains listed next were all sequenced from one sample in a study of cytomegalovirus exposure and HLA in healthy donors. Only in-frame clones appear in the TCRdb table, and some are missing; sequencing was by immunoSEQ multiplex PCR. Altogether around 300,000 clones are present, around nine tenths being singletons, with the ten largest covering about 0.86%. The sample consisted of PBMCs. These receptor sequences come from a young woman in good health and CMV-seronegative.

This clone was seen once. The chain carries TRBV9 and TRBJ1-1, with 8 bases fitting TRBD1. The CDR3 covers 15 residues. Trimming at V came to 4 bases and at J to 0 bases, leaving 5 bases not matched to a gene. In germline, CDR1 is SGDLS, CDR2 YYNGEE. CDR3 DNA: TGTGCCAGCAGCTTGGGACAGGTCATGAACACTGAAGCTTTCTTT. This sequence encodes CASSLGQVMNTEAFF.

The CDR3 region is CASCGTASSYNEQFF. CDR3 DNA: TGCGCCAGCTGTGGGACAGCAAGCTCCTACAATGAGCAGTTCTTC. This sequence joins TRBV4-1 and TRBJ2-1; 7 bases match TRBD1. V lost 8 bases to trimming and J lost 0 bases; unmatched junction nucleotides: 7. Germline loops: CDR1 MGHRA, CDR2 YSYEKL. This CDR3 spans 15 amino acids.

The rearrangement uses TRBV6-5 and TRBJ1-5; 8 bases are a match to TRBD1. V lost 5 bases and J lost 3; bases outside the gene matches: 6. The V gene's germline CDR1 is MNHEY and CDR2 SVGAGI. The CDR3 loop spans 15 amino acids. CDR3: CASSTQGGPNQPQHF. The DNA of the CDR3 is TGTGCCAGCAGTACACAGGGGGGGCCCAATCAGCCCCAGCATTTT.

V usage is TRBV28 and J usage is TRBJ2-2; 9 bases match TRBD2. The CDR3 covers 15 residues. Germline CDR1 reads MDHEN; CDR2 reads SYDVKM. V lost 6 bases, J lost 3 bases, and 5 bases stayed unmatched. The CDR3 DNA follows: TGTGCCAGCAGAACCCGACTAGCGGACACCGGGGAGCTGTTTTTT. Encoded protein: CASRTRLADTGELFF.

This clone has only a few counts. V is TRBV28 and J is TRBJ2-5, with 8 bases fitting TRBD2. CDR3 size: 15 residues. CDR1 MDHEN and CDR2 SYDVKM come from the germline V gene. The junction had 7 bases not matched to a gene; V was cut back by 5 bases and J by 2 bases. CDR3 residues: CASSSGSPTQETQYF. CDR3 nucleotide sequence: TGTGCCAGCAGTAGCGGGAGCCCTACTCAAGAGACCCAGTACTTC.

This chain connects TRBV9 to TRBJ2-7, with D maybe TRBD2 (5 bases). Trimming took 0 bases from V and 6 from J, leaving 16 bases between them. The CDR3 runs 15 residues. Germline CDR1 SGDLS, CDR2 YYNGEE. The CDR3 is CASSVEIGSRGEQYF. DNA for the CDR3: TGTGCCAGCAGCGTAGAGATTGGGAGCCGTGGCGAGCAGTACTTC.

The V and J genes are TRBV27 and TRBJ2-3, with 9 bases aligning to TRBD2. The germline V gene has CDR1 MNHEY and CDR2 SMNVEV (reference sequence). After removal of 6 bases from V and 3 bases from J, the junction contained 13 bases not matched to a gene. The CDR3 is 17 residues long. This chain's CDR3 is CASRFGFGGRATDTQYF. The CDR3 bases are TGTGCCAGCAGGTTTGGGTTCGGCGGGAGGGCAACAGATACGCAGTATTTT.

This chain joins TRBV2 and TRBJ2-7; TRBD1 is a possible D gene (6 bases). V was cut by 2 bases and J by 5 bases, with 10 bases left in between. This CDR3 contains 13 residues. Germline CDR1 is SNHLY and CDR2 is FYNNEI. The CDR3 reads CASSERTVNEQYF. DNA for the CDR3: TGTGCCAGCAGTGAACGGACAGTTAACGAGCAGTACTTC.

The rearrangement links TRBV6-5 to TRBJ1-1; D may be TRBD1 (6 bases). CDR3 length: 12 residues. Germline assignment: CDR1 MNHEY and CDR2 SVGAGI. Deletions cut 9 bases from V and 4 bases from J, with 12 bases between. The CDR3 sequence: CASSGAGTEAFF. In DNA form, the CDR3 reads TGTGCCAGTTCAGGGGCGGGCACTGAAGCTTTCTTT.

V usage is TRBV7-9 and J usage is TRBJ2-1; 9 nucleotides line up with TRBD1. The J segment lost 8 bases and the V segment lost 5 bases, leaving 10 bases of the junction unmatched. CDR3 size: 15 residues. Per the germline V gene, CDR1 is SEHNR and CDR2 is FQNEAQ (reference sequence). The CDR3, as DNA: TGTGCCAGCAGCCGTGGACAGGGGAAAACGGATGAGCAGTTCTTC. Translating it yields CASSRGQGKTDEQFF.

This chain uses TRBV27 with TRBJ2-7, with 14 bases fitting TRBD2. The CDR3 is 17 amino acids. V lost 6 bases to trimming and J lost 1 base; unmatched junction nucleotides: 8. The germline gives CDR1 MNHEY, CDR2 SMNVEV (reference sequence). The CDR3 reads CASRGLAGDLFSYEQYF. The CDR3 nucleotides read TGTGCCAGCAGGGGACTAGCGGGAGACCTTTTTTCCTACGAGCAGTACTTC.

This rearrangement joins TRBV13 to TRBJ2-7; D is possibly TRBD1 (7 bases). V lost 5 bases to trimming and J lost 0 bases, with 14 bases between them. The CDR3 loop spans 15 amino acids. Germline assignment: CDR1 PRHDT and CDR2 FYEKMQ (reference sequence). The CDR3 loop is CASSGGTATSYEQYF. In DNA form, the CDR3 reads TGTGCCAGCAGCGGGGGGACAGCCACCTCCTACGAGCAGTACTTC.

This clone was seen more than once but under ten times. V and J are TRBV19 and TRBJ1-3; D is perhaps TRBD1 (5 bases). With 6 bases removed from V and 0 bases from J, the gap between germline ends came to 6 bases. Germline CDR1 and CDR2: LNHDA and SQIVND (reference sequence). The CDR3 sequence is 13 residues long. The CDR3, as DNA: TGTGCCAGTAGCACAGGCTCTGGAAACACCATATATTTT. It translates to CASSTGSGNTIYF.

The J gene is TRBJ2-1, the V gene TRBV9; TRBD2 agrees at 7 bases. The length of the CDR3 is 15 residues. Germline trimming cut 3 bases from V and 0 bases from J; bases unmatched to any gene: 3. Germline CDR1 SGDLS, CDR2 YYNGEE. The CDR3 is CASSAGGDSYNEQFF. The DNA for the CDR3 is TGTGCCAGCAGCGCGGGGGGAGACTCCTACAATGAGCAGTTCTTC.

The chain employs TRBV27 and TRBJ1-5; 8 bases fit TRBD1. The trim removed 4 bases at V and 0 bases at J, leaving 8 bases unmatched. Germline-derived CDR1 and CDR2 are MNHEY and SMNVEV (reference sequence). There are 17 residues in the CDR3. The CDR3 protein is CASSSGQGTYSNQPQHF. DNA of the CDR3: TGTGCCAGCAGTTCCGGACAGGGAACATATAGCAATCAGCCCCAGCATTTT.

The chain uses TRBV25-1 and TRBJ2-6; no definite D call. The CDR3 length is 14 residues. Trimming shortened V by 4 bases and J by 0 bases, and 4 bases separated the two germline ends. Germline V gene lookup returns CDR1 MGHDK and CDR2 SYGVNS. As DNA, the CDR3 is TGTGCCAGCAGTGTGAGCTCTGGGGCCAACGTCCTGACTTTC. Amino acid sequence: CASSVSSGANVLTF. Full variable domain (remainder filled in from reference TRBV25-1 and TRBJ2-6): EADIYQTPRYLVIGTGKKITLECSQTMGHDKMYWYQQDPGMELHLIHYSYGVNSTEKGDLSSESTVSRIRTEHFPLTLESARPSHTSQYLCASSVSSGANVLTFGAGSRLTVL.

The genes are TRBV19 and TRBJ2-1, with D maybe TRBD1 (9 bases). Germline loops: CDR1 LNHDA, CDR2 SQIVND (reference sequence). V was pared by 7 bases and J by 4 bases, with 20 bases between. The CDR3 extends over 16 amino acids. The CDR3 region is CASKSGRDRAYNEQFF. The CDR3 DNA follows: TGTGCCAGTAAATCCGGGAGGGACAGGGCTTACAATGAGCAGTTCTTC.

The DNA of the CDR3 is TGTGCCAGCAGCCAAGGGGGTGGCGGGGAGCTGTTTTTT. Its translation is CASSQGGGGELFF. The V and J genes are TRBV9 and TRBJ2-2, with D possibly matching TRBD1 (6 bases). The V gene lost 4 bases and the J gene lost 7 bases, with 11 bases spanning the gap. Per the germline V gene, CDR1 is SGDLS and CDR2 is YYNGEE. This CDR3 is 13 amino acids long.

The CDR3 is CASRGDRGLTEAFF. The CDR3 nucleotides read TGTGCCAGCAGGGGAGACAGGGGGCTTACTGAAGCTTTCTTT. V usage is TRBV2 and J usage is TRBJ1-1, with TRBD1 matching 10 bases. Germline trimming cut 6 bases from V and 5 bases from J; bases unmatched to any gene: 6. CDR1 is SNHLY, CDR2 FYNNEI, per germline. This CDR3 spans 14 amino acids.

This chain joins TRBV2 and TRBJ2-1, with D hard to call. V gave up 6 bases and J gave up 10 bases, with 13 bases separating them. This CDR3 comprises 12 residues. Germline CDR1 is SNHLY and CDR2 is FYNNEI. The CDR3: CASSRFEAEQFF. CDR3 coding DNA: TGTGCCAGCAGCCGCTTTGAGGCAGAGCAGTTCTTC. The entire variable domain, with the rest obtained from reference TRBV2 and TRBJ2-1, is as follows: EPEVTQTPSHQVTQMGQEVILRCVPISNHLYFYWYRQILGQKVEFLVSFYNNEISEKSEIFDDQFSVERPDGSNFTLKIRSTKLEDSAMYFCASSRFEAEQFFGPGTRLTVL.

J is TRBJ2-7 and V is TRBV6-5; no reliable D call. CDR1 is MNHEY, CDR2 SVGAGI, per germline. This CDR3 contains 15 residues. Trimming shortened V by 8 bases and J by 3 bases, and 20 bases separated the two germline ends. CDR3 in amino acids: CASAPFLGDFYEQYF. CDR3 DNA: TGTGCCAGCGCCCCTTTCCTGGGTGACTTCTACGAGCAGTACTTC.

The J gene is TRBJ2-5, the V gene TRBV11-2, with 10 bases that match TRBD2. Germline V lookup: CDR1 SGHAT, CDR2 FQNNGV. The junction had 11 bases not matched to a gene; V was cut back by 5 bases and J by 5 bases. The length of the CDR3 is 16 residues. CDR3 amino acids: CASSASGTSARETQYF. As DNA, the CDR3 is TGTGCCAGCAGCGCCTCCGGGACTAGCGCACGGGAGACCCAGTACTTC.

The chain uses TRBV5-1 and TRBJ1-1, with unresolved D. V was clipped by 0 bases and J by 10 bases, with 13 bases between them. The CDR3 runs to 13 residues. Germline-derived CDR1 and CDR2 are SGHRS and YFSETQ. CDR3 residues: CASSLAGTPRAFF. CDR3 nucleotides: TGCGCCAGCAGCTTGGCCGGTACCCCGCGAGCTTTCTTT.

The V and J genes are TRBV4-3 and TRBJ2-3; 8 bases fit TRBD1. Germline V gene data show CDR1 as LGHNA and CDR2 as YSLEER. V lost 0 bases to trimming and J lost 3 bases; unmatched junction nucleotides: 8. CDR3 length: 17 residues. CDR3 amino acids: CASSQESTGAGTDTQYF. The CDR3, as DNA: TGCGCCAGCAGCCAAGAGTCGACAGGGGCGGGTACAGATACGCAGTATTTT.

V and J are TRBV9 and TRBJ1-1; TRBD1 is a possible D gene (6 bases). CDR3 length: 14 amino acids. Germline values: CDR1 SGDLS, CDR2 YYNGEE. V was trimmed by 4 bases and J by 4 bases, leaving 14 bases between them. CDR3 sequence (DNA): TGTGCCAGCAGCCCTTTTCCGGACAGCACTGAAGCTTTCTTT. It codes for CASSPFPDSTEAFF.

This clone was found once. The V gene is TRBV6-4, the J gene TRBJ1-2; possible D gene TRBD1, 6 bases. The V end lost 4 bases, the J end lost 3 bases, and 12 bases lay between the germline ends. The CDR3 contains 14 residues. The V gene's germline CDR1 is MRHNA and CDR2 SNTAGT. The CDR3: CASSVGGRDYGYTF. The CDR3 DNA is TGTGCCAGCAGTGTCGGGGGGCGCGACTATGGCTACACCTTC.

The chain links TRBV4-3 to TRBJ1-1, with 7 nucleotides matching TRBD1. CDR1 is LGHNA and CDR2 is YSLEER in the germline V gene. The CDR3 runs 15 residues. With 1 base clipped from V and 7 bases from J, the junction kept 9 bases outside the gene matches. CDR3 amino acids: CASSQVPTGVGEAFF. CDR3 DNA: TGCGCCAGCAGCCAAGTCCCCACAGGGGTAGGTGAAGCTTTCTTT.

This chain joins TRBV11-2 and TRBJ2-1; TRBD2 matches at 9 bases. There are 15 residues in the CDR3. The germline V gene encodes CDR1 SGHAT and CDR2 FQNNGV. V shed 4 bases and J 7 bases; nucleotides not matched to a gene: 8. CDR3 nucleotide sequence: TGTGCCAGCAGCTGGCAGAGCGGGAGGAAGAATGAGCAGTTCTTC. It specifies CASSWQSGRKNEQFF.

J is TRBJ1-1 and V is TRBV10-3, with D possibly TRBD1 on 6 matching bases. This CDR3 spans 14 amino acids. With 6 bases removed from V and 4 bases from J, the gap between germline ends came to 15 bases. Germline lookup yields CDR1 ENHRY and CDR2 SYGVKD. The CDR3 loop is CAIRVPGAATEAFF. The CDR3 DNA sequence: TGTGCCATCAGAGTCCCAGGGGCGGCCACTGAAGCTTTCTTT.

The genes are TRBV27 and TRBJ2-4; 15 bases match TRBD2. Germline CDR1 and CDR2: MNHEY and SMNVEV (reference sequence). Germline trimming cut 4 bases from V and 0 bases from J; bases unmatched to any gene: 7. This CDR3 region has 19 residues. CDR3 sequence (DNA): TGTGCCAGCAGTTCAACGGGACTAGCGGGGGGACTAGCCAAAAACATTCAGTACTTC. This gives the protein CASSSTGLAGGLAKNIQYF.